These T cell receptor beta chains were read from a single sample in a study of post-analysis software for immune sequencing data. TCRdb processed the PCR reads anew with MiXCR; each CDR3 protein has one entry. The sample lists 650,000 to 900,000 distinct CDR3 sequences, just over 45% occurring once. Sequenced: blood. The receptors originated from a girl between 5 and 17 years old with multiple sclerosis. Both conserved end residues are part of each CDR3. A D gene is named only where the DNA matches it firmly. A row's size may be missing; if present it is once, few, many or a size class.

.	TRBV29-1	few	TRBJ2-4	TGCAGCGTTGAAGATCGGAGGGGGGTCGAGAACATTCAGTACTTC	CSVEDRRGVENIQYF
.	TRBV7-7	.	TRBJ2-7	TGTGCTAGCAGCTTAGCGCCCGACGCCCAGGGCCCGACCTCCAGGAACGAGCAGTACTTC	CASSLAPDAQGPTSRNEQYF
TRBD1	TRBV9	.	TRBJ1-2	TGTGCCAGCAGCGCCCCGGACAGGGATGGCTACACCTTC	CASSAPDRDGYTF
.	TRBV7-9	.	TRBJ2-7	TGTGCCAGCAGCTTGGGGAAGGGCGGGTCCTACGAGCAGTACTTC	CASSLGKGGSYEQYF
.	TRBV7-2	.	TRBJ2-3	TGTGCCAGCAGCTTAGAGCCTAGCGGCACAGATACGCAGTATTTT	CASSLEPSGTDTQYF
.	TRBV7-2	few	TRBJ2-1	TGTGCCAGCAGCTTAGGGTCGGGGCGACCGCAGTTCTTC	CASSLGSGRPQFF
TRBD1	TRBV20-1	few	TRBJ1-2	TGCAGTGCCACGGGACAGGGAGACTATGGCTACACCTTC	CSATGQGDYGYTF
.	TRBV7-9	.	TRBJ2-1	TGTGCCAGCAGCTTATTAGGATGGACGTCAACCTACAATGAGCAGTTCTTC	CASSLLGWTSTYNEQFF
.	TRBV28	few	TRBJ2-7	TGTGCCAGCAGTTCGGGATACAATAATTGGCAGGAGCAGTACTTC	CASSSGYNNWQEQYF
.	TRBV27	few	TRBJ2-1	TGTGCCAGCAGTAGTGAGGGAGTAAGTAATGAGCAGTTCTTC	CASSSEGVSNEQFF
.	TRBV7-9	many	TRBJ1-2	TGTGCCAGCAGCTTGCTACAGAACCCTTATGGCTACACCTTC	CASSLLQNPYGYTF
.	TRBV29-1	.	TRBJ1-1	TGCAGCGTTGGAGGGTCTGGCAGATCGAACACTGAAGCTTTCTTT	CSVGGSGRSNTEAFF
TRBD1	TRBV18	few	TRBJ1-2	TGTGCCAGCTCACCACCGAACGACAGGGGGCGGCAAGACTATGGCTACACCTTC	CASSPPNDRGRQDYGYTF
.	TRBV4-3	few	TRBJ2-1	TGCGCCAGCAGCCAAGGAGCGAGCTCCTACAATGAGCAGTTCTTC	CASSQGASSYNEQFF
TRBD2	TRBV7-2	few	TRBJ2-7	TGTGCCAGCAGCCGTGGGACTAGCGGGAGGGCCTACGAGCAGTACTTC	CASSRGTSGRAYEQYF
.	TRBV29-1	few	TRBJ2-3	TGCAGCGTTGTCCTAGTAGGGGATACGCAGTATTTT	CSVVLVGDTQYF
TRBD2	TRBV15	.	TRBJ2-7	TGTGCCACCAGCGCCCCCGGGACTAGCGGCGAGCAGTACTTC	CATSAPGTSGEQYF
.	TRBV7-9	.	TRBJ1-4	TGTGCCAGCAGCTCCTCTAGGTGGAATGAAAAACTGTTTTTT	CASSSSRWNEKLFF
.	TRBV6-5	few	TRBJ1-1	TGTGCCAGCAGTTACCGGAGAATGAACACTGAAGCTTTCTTT	CASSYRRMNTEAFF
TRBD1	TRBV28	.	TRBJ1-2	TGTGCCAGCTCCCGACCGGGACAGCTAAATGGCTACACCTTC	CASSRPGQLNGYTF
.	TRBV19	few	TRBJ1-1	TGTGCCAGTAGTCCGCGGTGGGGGATCACTGAAGCTTTCTTT	CASSPRWGITEAFF
.	TRBV6-5	.	TRBJ1-1	TGTGCCAGCAGTTACTCGGTGTTTGCTGAAGCTTTCTTT	CASSYSVFAEAFF
.	TRBV7-7	few	TRBJ2-1	TGTGCTAGCAGCTTAGGTGTAGACAATGAGCAGTTCTTC	CASSLGVDNEQFF
.	TRBV7-9	.	TRBJ2-5	TGTGCCAGCAGCCCCCGGCGGAGGGTGAAGCCTGAAGAGCAGTACTTC	CASSPRRRVKPEEQYF
.	TRBV20-1	few	TRBJ2-5	TGCAGTGCTAGAGAAGGTGGCAGAGAGACCCAGTACTTC	CSAREGGRETQYF
.	TRBV29-1	.	TRBJ1-2	TGCAGCGTTGAAGGCAGGCTGTCTGGCTACACCTTC	CSVEGRLSGYTF
TRBD1	TRBV29-1	few	TRBJ2-1	TGCAGCGTCGCCGGGACAGGGGTTTTGAATGAGCAGTTCTTC	CSVAGTGVLNEQFF
.	TRBV20-1	.	TRBJ2-1	TGCAGTGCTAGAGATCCATCTAGCGCGGGATACAATGAGCAGTTCTTC	CSARDPSSAGYNEQFF
.	TRBV29-1	.	TRBJ2-7	TGCAGCGTTAAGCATTCCTCCTACGAGCAGTACTTC	CSVKHSSYEQYF
.	TRBV27	.	TRBJ2-1	TGTGCCAGCGAGCGGGCAGGGTACAATGAGCAGTTCTTC	CASERAGYNEQFF
.	TRBV7-9	.	TRBJ2-5	TGTGCCAGCAGCCGGGGATCCGCGCCAAAGACCCAGTACTTC	CASSRGSAPKTQYF
.	TRBV29-1	.	TRBJ2-7	TGCAGCGTGGCTCGGGGAACAGCCGCCACCTACGAGCAGTACTTC	CSVARGTAATYEQYF
.	TRBV12-3/TRBV12-4	.	TRBJ1-1	TGTGCCAGCAGTTTAGGGGGAACAGGGAACACTGAAGCTTTCTTT	CASSLGGTGNTEAFF
.	TRBV7-2	many	TRBJ2-7	TGTGCCAGCAGTCCAGGACCAGGGACCGAGCAGTACTTC	CASSPGPGTEQYF
.	TRBV12-3/TRBV12-4	.	TRBJ1-5	TGTGCCAGCAGCCCCCGGGACGGGCACGGTCAGCCCCAGCATTTT	CASSPRDGHGQPQHF
.	TRBV12-3/TRBV12-4	.	TRBJ1-5	TGTGCCAGCAGTTCCGGCGGACAATGGGATCAGCCCCAGCATTTT	CASSSGGQWDQPQHF
TRBD1	TRBV27	.	TRBJ1-5	TGTGCCAGCAGAACGAGCAGGGGGGGCCAGCCCCAGCATTTT	CASRTSRGGQPQHF
.	TRBV28	.	TRBJ2-4	TGTGCCAGCAGTTTTGGGTCGGAGGACAAAAACATTCAGTACTTC	CASSFGSEDKNIQYF
TRBD1	TRBV9	few	TRBJ2-7	TGTGCCAGCAGCGAAGACAGGGGGTCCGCCTACGAGCAGTACTTC	CASSEDRGSAYEQYF
.	TRBV20-1	.	TRBJ2-7	TGCAGTGCTAGAAACACGGGCTTACGTCCCTACGAGCAGTACTTC	CSARNTGLRPYEQYF
.	TRBV29-1	few	TRBJ2-1	TGCAGCGTTGAAAGAACGGCACGGCCGGAGCAGTTCTTC	CSVERTARPEQFF
.	TRBV6-5	.	TRBJ2-7	TGTGCCAGCAGTTACGACCGGAACTCCTACAATGAGCAGTACTTC	CASSYDRNSYNEQYF
TRBD1	TRBV12-3/TRBV12-4	few	TRBJ2-7	TGTGCCAGCAGCCGACAGGGGTGGGAGCAGTACTTC	CASSRQGWEQYF
.	TRBV18	.	TRBJ2-1	TGTGCCAGCTCACCAAATCGTCTAGCCAATGAGCAGTTCTTC	CASSPNRLANEQFF
TRBD2	TRBV19	.	TRBJ2-1	TGTGCCAGTAAATTGGCGGGAGGGCCTTCGGACAATGAGCAGTTCTTC	CASKLAGGPSDNEQFF
.	TRBV24-1	.	TRBJ2-4	TGTGCCACCAGTGGCCCGCGGGCCTCCGGAGGGTACTTC	CATSGPRASGGYF
.	TRBV29-1	few	TRBJ2-3	TGCAGCGTTGTGTCCGGGGTTGCAGATACGCAGTATTTT	CSVVSGVADTQYF
.	TRBV6-1	.	TRBJ2-4	TGTGCCAGCAGTGTAGTTTCAGGGGCTGGGGAGCAGTACTTC	CASSVVSGAGEQYF
.	TRBV20-1	.	TRBJ2-5	TGCAGTGCTATCCCGAGAGTAGGAGAGACCCAGTACTTC	CSAIPRVGETQYF